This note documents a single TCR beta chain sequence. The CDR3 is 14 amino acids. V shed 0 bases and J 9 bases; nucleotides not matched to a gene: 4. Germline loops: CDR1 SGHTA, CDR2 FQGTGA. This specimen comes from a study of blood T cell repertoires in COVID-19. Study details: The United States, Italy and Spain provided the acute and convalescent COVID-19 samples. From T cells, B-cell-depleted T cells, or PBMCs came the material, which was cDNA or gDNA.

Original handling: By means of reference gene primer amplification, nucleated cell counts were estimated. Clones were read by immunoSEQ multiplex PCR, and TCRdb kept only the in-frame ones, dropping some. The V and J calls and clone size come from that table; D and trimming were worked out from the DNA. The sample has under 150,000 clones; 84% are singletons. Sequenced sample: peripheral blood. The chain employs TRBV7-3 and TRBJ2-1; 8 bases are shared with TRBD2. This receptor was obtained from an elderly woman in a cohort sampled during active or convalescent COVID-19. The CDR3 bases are TGTGCCAGCAGCTTAACGGGACTAGGGGGTGAGCAGTTCTTC. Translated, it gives CASSLTGLGGEQFF.